A single sample is the source of the 19 T cell receptor beta chains below, sequenced in a study of T cell changes during pregnancy in multiple sclerosis. The data were produced by immunoSEQ multiplex PCR, yet TCRdb's version contains in-frame clones alone and is incomplete. The data contain about 80,000 clones, 70% to 90% of them singletons. The starting material was peripheral blood, obtained before pregnancy. These receptor sequences come from a female donor with multiple sclerosis, enrolled in a pregnancy study.

The chain employs TRBV5-5 and TRBJ1-1, with no clear D. The germline gives CDR1 SGHKS, CDR2 YYEKEE (reference sequence). CDR3 length: 13 residues. Between the trimmed V and J ends, which lost 4 bases and 7 bases, there was a span of 14 bases. CDR3 coding DNA: TGTGCCAGCAGCCTCCTTCTGAGTCGTGAAGCTTTCTTT. Amino acids: CASSLLLSREAFF.

The CDR3 spells CAISGDWNSPLHF. CDR3 in DNA: TGTGCCATCAGTGGGGACTGGAATTCACCCCTCCACTTT. The chain is built from TRBV10-3 and TRBJ1-6; tentative D call: TRBD1 (5 bases). Germline lookup yields CDR1 ENHRY and CDR2 SYGVKD. CDR3 length: 13 residues. V gave up 4 bases and J gave up 7 bases, with 8 bases separating them.

The V call is TRBV5-1, the J call TRBJ2-5, with 10 bases identical to TRBD1. Losses at the gene ends were 2 bases for V and 1 base for J; bases not matched to a gene: 5. The V gene's germline CDR1 is SGHRS and CDR2 YFSETQ. The CDR3 is 16 residues long. For the CDR3, the DNA is TGCGCCAGCAGCTTAGGTCGGACAGGGGGCCAAGAGACCCAGTACTTC. Translating gives CASSLGRTGGQETQYF.

The chain recombines TRBV9 with TRBJ2-3; 12 nucleotides match TRBD2. Losses at the gene ends were 4 bases for V and 4 bases for J; bases not matched to a gene: 7. Germline V gene data show CDR1 as SGDLS and CDR2 as YYNGEE. CDR3 length equals 16 residues. CDR3 sequence (DNA): TGTGCCAGCAGCATTTCTAGCGGGGGGGCAGCAGATACGCAGTATTTT. This codes for CASSISSGGAADTQYF.

V is TRBV5-1 and J is TRBJ1-2; TRBD1 aligns across 10 bases. Germline CDR1 and CDR2: SGHRS and YFSETQ. The CDR3 runs 17 residues. Unmatched junction bases numbered 15, after V lost 2 bases and J lost 8 bases. In nucleotides, the CDR3 is TGCGCCAGCAGCTTTGGGGACAGGGGCCGGCGGATTGGAGGCTACACCTTC. It translates to CASSFGDRGRRIGGYTF.

V and J are TRBV18 and TRBJ2-7, with D uncertain. The CDR3 consists of 12 residues. Trimming took 3 bases from V and 5 from J, leaving 8 bases between them. The germline gives CDR1 KGHSH, CDR2 LQKENI. The CDR3 sequence: CASSPARDEQYF. CDR3 DNA: TGTGCCAGCTCACCCGCCCGAGACGAGCAGTACTTC.

This clone was seen only a few times. The V and J genes are TRBV5-1 and TRBJ2-1, with D perhaps matching TRBD2 (5 bases). The CDR3 has 18 amino acids. Germline lookup yields CDR1 SGHRS and CDR2 YFSETQ. V lost 1 base and J lost 0, with 17 bases in between. The CDR3 loop reads CASSLTDSARSSYNEQFF. CDR3 in DNA: TGCGCCAGCAGCTTGACGGATAGCGCTAGGAGCTCCTACAATGAGCAGTTCTTC.

The chain is built from TRBV7-2 and TRBJ2-7, with 7 bases aligning to TRBD1. From germline, CDR1 is SGHTA and CDR2 FQGNSA. The CDR3 is 15 residues long. V shed 1 base and J 1 base; nucleotides not matched to a gene: 4. CDR3 residues: CASSLVGGASYEQYF. DNA of the CDR3: TGTGCCAGCAGCTTAGTAGGGGGCGCGTCCTACGAGCAGTACTTC.

CDR3 nucleotides: TGTGCCAGCAGCCACCAGGGCCTCGAGCAGTACTTC. It specifies CASSHQGLEQYF. The rearrangement joins TRBV7-9 to TRBJ2-7, with D possibly being TRBD1 (5 bases). The CDR3 is made up of 12 amino acids. The germline V gene has CDR1 SEHNR and CDR2 FQNEAQ (reference sequence). Trimming took 5 bases from V and 6 from J, leaving 11 bases between them.

V is TRBV5-5 and J is TRBJ2-7; 7 bases are shared with TRBD2. This CDR3 comprises 15 residues. Looked up from germline, CDR1 is SGHKS and CDR2 is YYEKEE (reference sequence). With V trimmed by 4 bases and J by 6 bases, 13 bases remained unmatched. CDR3 DNA sequence: TGTGCCAGCAGCCCGGTGACTAGCCACTTTGGCGAGCAGTACTTC. This gives the protein CASSPVTSHFGEQYF.

The chain carries TRBV7-8 and TRBJ2-7, with TRBD2 matching over 9 bases. Germline V lookup: CDR1 SGHVS, CDR2 FQNEAQ. V gave up 6 bases and J gave up 1 base; unmatched junction bases: 7. There are 15 residues in the CDR3. In nucleotides, the CDR3 is TGTGCCAGCAGTCTAGGGCTAGCGGGGTCCTACGAGCAGTACTTC. Translation: CASSLGLAGSYEQYF.

This chain joins TRBV5-1 and TRBJ2-1; perhaps TRBD2 as D (6 bases). Germline assignment: CDR1 SGHRS and CDR2 YFSETQ. The CDR3 contains 13 residues. V was clipped by 3 bases and J by 6 bases, with 10 bases between them. The CDR3 DNA follows: TGCGCCAGCAGCTCCGGGACTTTCAATGAGCAGTTCTTC. It specifies CASSSGTFNEQFF.

The chain recombines TRBV2 with TRBJ2-6; TRBD1 agrees at 8 bases. Germline CDR1 and CDR2: SNHLY and FYNNEI. The V gene end was trimmed by 7 bases and the J gene end by 3 bases; junction bases not matched to a gene: 5. This CDR3 spans 15 amino acids. The CDR3 is CASTDRVVGANVLTF. The CDR3 region has the DNA TGTGCCAGCACGGACAGGGTTGTTGGGGCCAACGTCCTGACTTTC.

This clone was picked up one time. The chain is built from TRBV7-2 and TRBJ1-2, with D maybe TRBD1 (6 bases). V lost 5 bases to trimming and J lost 4 bases, with 11 bases between them. CDR1 and CDR2 from the germline V gene are SGHTA and FQGNSA. There are 13 residues in the CDR3. The CDR3 DNA reads as TGTGCCAGCAGCCCCGGACAGATCTATGGCTACACCTTC. Its protein is CASSPGQIYGYTF.

The chain employs TRBV10-3 and TRBJ2-1, with 10 bases aligning to TRBD2. V lost 7 bases, J lost 3 bases, and 6 bases stayed unmatched. The CDR3 has 15 amino acids. CDR1 and CDR2 (germline): ENHRY, SYGVKD. In DNA, the CDR3 is TGTGCCATCAAGGCTAGCGGGGGTCTCTACAATGAGCAGTTCTTC. Its protein product is CAIKASGGLYNEQFF.

V usage is TRBV7-9 and J usage is TRBJ2-1; 9 positions match TRBD1. This CDR3 region has 15 residues. Germline V CDR1 and CDR2: SEHNR, FQNEAQ (reference sequence). Trimming removed 5 bases from V and 4 bases from J; junction bases left unmatched: 6. Here the CDR3 reads CASSETGGGYNEQFF. The CDR3 coding sequence is TGTGCCAGCAGCGAGACAGGGGGGGGGTACAATGAGCAGTTCTTC.

The chain recombines TRBV21-1 with TRBJ1-1. TRBV21-1 is designated a pseudogene. The CDR3 covers 18 residues. This chain's CDR3 is CASSKGRNDNAENTEAFF. CDR3 bases: TGTGCCAGCAGCAAAGGACGAAATGATAATGCGGAGAACACTGAAGCTTTCTTT.

The sample holds a few counts of this clone. The V call is TRBV11-2, the J call TRBJ1-1; 7 bases are a match to TRBD1. The V segment lost 5 bases and the J segment 3 bases; nucleotides outside the gene matches: 6. Germline V gene lookup returns CDR1 SGHAT and CDR2 FQNNGV. The CDR3 extends over 14 amino acids. CDR3 bases: TGTGCCAGCAGCAAGCACAGGGGTGACACTGAAGCTTTCTTT. Its translation is CASSKHRGDTEAFF.

Concerning this clone itself: This sample also contains other DNA sequences that code for the same CDR3. CDR3 region: CASSLTGPTEAFF. The CDR3 DNA reads as TGTGCCAGCAGCTTAACGGGTCCCACTGAAGCTTTCTTT. The genes are TRBV7-2 and TRBJ1-1; D call uncertain. The CDR3 runs to 13 residues. Germline-derived CDR1 and CDR2 are SGHTA and FQGNSA. Trimming stripped 2 bases from V and 4 bases from J, with 8 bases between.